The clone carrying this T cell receptor (beta chain) came up once. Its specificity is unknown. Investigators sourced approximately 2 micrograms of genomic DNA from cryopreserved PBMCs for TCR beta libraries. The sample originates from a study of cytotoxic CD8 clonotypes in ibrutinib-treated CLL. Study as a whole: Among patients, about 25 responded partially and 2 completely; around 15 then stayed remitted and around 12 progressed after median roughly 68 months. Mean values per sample were hundreds of thousands of productive templates and about 94,000 productive rearrangements. Study-wide results and caveats: Public clonotypes, an uncommon group, contracted or remained stable on treatment.

V was clipped by 0 bases and J by 5 bases, with 8 bases between them. The CDR3 has 13 amino acids. Germline CDR1 reads SGHRS; CDR2 reads YFSETQ. The data were produced by immunoSEQ multiplex PCR, yet TCRdb's version contains in-frame clones alone and is incomplete. The sample has 250,000 to 350,000 clones; more than 70% are singletons. The V and J genes are TRBV5-1 and TRBJ2-5; D unclear. The sample in question was PBMCs, obtained at disease progression, from a patient treated with ibrutinib. The receptor's source is a human donor with chronic lymphocytic leukemia. CDR3 region: CASSLVFSETQYF. The CDR3 nucleotides are TGCGCCAGCAGCTTGGTGTTTTCGGAGACCCAGTACTTC.